The clone carrying this T cell receptor (beta chain) is a singleton in its sample. Some clones are missing from TCRdb's copy, which holds only in-frame ones; the method was immunoSEQ multiplex PCR. The table lists about 300,000 clones, about 89% of them singletons. The data are from a study of blood T cell repertoires in COVID-19. Study as a whole: The study drew acute and convalescent COVID-19 samples from the United States, Italy and Spain.

Between the trimmed V and J ends, which lost 4 bases and 2 bases, there was a span of 19 bases. The length of the CDR3 is 17 residues. CDR1 and CDR2 from the germline V gene are SGDLS and YYNGEE. Seattle cases were enrolled at active infection and followed longitudinally. The V and J genes are TRBV9 and TRBJ1-3, with D possibly matching TRBD1 (5 bases). The TCR was taken from a woman aged 30 to 39 with COVID-19, enrolled during active disease. Input material: peripheral blood. CDR3 residues: CASSLREGGVAGNTIYF. CDR3 sequence (DNA): TGTGCCAGCAGCCTTAGGGAGGGAGGGGTGGCTGGAAACACCATATATTTT.